The 24 T cell receptor beta chains presented below share a single source sample, sequenced in a study of blood T cells in healthy people across ages. A second roughly 7 to 12 cycle PCR used barcoded and J-beta primers. TCRdb re-called the 5' RACE reads through MiXCR, storing one row per CDR3 protein. The sample holds 2 million or so distinct CDR3 sequences, 49% seen once. The material sequenced was blood. The receptors derive from a woman between 40 and 55 years old in good health.

This sequence joins TRBV28 and TRBJ2-5, with D tentatively TRBD2 (7 bases). The assigned J gene may be wrong: the sequence end matches TRBJ2-7 better. Germline values: CDR1 MDHEN, CDR2 SYDVKM. The CDR3 runs to 15 residues. CDR3 in amino acids: CASSLGRGGAYEQYF. The CDR3, as DNA: TGTGCCAGCAGTTTAGGTCGAGGGGGGGCCTACGAGCAGTACTTC.

This clonotype was found a few times. The chain carries TRBV12-3 or TRBV12-4 and TRBJ1-4; D not resolved. Deletions cut 1 base from V and 8 bases from J, with 5 bases between. The CDR3 spans 12 residues. The CDR3: CASSLEGEKLFF. DNA of the CDR3: TGTGCCAGCAGTTTAGAGGGAGAAAAACTGTTTTTT.

The V call is TRBV6-1, the J call TRBJ1-2; 7 bases map to TRBD1. The CDR3 is 13 amino acids. Trimming at V came to 8 bases and at J to 7 bases, leaving 10 bases not matched to a gene. The germline V gene has CDR1 MNHNS and CDR2 SASEGT. The CDR3 nucleotides read TGTGCCAGCGTGGGGACAGATATCCGTGGCTACACCTTC. It specifies CASVGTDIRGYTF.

This clonotype was seen a few times. The chain couples TRBV4-1 to TRBJ1-2; TRBD1 aligns across 7 bases. CDR1 and CDR2 (germline): MGHRA, YSYEKL. The CDR3 extends over 15 amino acids. J lost 0 bases, V lost 3 bases, and 4 bases had no gene match. CDR3 protein: CASSHRTGANYGYTF. The CDR3 coding sequence is TGCGCCAGCAGCCACCGGACAGGAGCTAACTATGGCTACACCTTC.

The chain combines TRBV11-2 with TRBJ2-3; D unclear. CDR1 and CDR2 from the germline V gene are SGHAT and FQNNGV. Trimming took 7 bases from V and 6 from J, leaving 8 bases between them. The CDR3 loop spans 11 amino acids. The CDR3 reads CASTRVDTQYF. The CDR3 DNA reads TGTGCCAGCACACGGGTGGATACGCAGTATTTT.

This clonotype has only a few counts. This chain uses TRBV4-1 with TRBJ1-6; D unresolved. The CDR3 loop spans 15 amino acids. Germline V lookup: CDR1 MGHRA, CDR2 YSYEKL. V was pared by 8 bases and J by 9 bases, with 20 bases between. CDR3 DNA: TGCGCCAGCCACCGGGCCGAAGGGAGAAGTTCACCCCTCCACTTT. Translating gives CASHRAEGRSSPLHF.

V gene TRBV24-1 combines with J gene TRBJ2-3; D might be TRBD1 (6 bases). Germline V gene lookup returns CDR1 KGHDR and CDR2 SFDVKD. The CDR3 has 16 amino acids. Between the trimmed V and J ends, which lost 4 bases and 2 bases, there was a span of 15 bases. CDR3 in amino acids: CATSDSTGPATDTQYF. DNA for the CDR3: TGTGCCACCAGTGACTCAACAGGGCCGGCCACAGATACGCAGTATTTT.

The rearrangement joins TRBV5-6 to TRBJ2-5, with D tentatively TRBD2 (6 bases). The CDR3 has 13 amino acids. Trimming left V 4 bases short and J 6 bases short, with 13 bases between. Germline V CDR1 and CDR2: SGHDT, YYEEEE. Here the CDR3 DNA reads TGTGCCAGCAGCCCGGGGGTCGAACAGACCCAGTACTTC. It encodes CASSPGVEQTQYF.

This chain connects TRBV2 to TRBJ1-5; no clear D. The CDR3 runs 14 residues. CDR1 and CDR2 (germline): SNHLY, FYNNEI. V was shortened by 6 bases and J by 6 bases, with 15 bases between the two germline ends. CDR3 sequence: CASRDNFGSQPQHF. CDR3 sequence (DNA): TGTGCCAGCAGGGATAATTTCGGAAGTCAGCCCCAGCATTTT.

The gene calls are TRBV6-5 and TRBJ2-7, with 10 bases fitting TRBD1. The J call is uncertain, as TRBJ2-5 better fits the DNA end. CDR3 length: 16 amino acids. From germline, CDR1 is MNHEY and CDR2 SVGAGI. The CDR3 coding sequence is TGTGCCAGCAGTTACTCTACTGGGACAGGGGAACAGACCCAGTACTTC. This encodes CASSYSTGTGEQTQYF.

Points on this clonotype: One end of the junction does not line up with germline, which may come from a read error. The CDR3 reads CASGQGVTGVNIQYF. The CDR3 bases are TGTGCCAGCGGCCAAGGAGTGACAGGGGTGAACATTCAGTACTTC. This rearrangement joins TRBV14 to TRBJ2-7; the match to TRBD1 covers 8 bases. Near its end, the DNA agrees better with TRBJ2-4, so the J call may be wrong. The CDR3 consists of 15 residues. CDR1 and CDR2 (germline): SGHDN, FVKESK.

In this sample, this clonotype turned up a few times. In nucleotides, the CDR3 is TGTGCCAGCAGCTTGGGGATGACAGGGATTGGGGCCAACGTCCTGACTTTC. Encoded protein: CASSLGMTGIGANVLTF. The rearrangement links TRBV5-6 to TRBJ2-6, with TRBD1 identical over 7 bases. Germline assignment: CDR1 SGHDT and CDR2 YYEEEE. V shed 0 bases and J 3 bases; nucleotides not matched to a gene: 6. This CDR3 spans 17 amino acids.

This rearrangement joins TRBV14 to TRBJ1-5; D ambiguous. The CDR3 extends over 16 amino acids. Germline CDR1 SGHDN, CDR2 FVKESK. Trimming pared 0 bases from V and 0 bases from J, leaving 9 bases between. CDR3 bases: TGTGCCAGCAGCCAAGATAGAGTATATAGCAATCAGCCCCAGCATTTT. Amino acid sequence: CASSQDRVYSNQPQHF. Combining the CDR3 with reference TRBV14 and TRBJ1-5 gives the whole variable domain EAGVTQFPSHSVIEKGQTVTLRCDPISGHDNLYWYRRVMGKEIKFLLHFVKESKQDESGMPNNRFLAERTGGTYSTLKVQPAELEDSGVYFCASSQDRVYSNQPQHFGDGTRLSIL.

Concerning this clonotype: Germline and junction disagree at one end, which may indicate a read error. The CDR3 nucleotides read TGTGCCAGCAACCAAGATGTGGGGGTTTCCCAAGAGACCCAGTACTTC. Its protein is CASNQDVGVSQETQYF. V and J are TRBV3-1 and TRBJ2-5, with D perhaps matching TRBD1 or TRBD2 (5 bases each). CDR1 LGHDT and CDR2 YNNKEL come from the germline V gene (reference sequence). The CDR3 runs 16 residues.

The J gene is TRBJ1-1, the V gene TRBV9, with D perhaps matching TRBD1 (6 bases). The CDR3 extends over 12 amino acids. Germline CDR1 SGDLS, CDR2 YYNGEE. V dropped 3 bases and J dropped 8 bases, with 11 bases sitting between them. The CDR3 sequence is CASSASGTEAFF. The CDR3 region has the DNA TGTGCCAGCAGCGCTTCCGGGACAGAAGCTTTCTTT.

This rearrangement joins TRBV7-9 to TRBJ2-1; 8 bases are a match to TRBD1. The CDR3 is 16 amino acids. V shed 2 bases and J 3 bases; nucleotides not matched to a gene: 6. CDR1 and CDR2 from the germline V gene are SEHNR and FQNEAQ (reference sequence). CDR3 sequence (DNA): TGTGCCAGCAGCTTAAGGCAGGGGGCGGGCTACAATGAGCAGTTCTTC. This translates into CASSLRQGAGYNEQFF. Full variable domain (missing parts from reference TRBV7-9 and TRBJ2-1): DTGVSQNPRHKITKRGQNVTFRCDPISEHNRLYWYRQTLGQGPEFLTYFQNEAQLEKSRLLSDRFSAERPKGSFSTLEIQRTEQGDSAMYLCASSLRQGAGYNEQFFGPGTRLTVL.

A note on this clonotype: A read error may explain this, as a much larger clone is one base away. This chain links TRBV29-1 with TRBJ2-5; no clear D. The CDR3 runs to 12 residues. Germline V gives CDR1 SQVTM, CDR2 ANQGSEA. The CDR3 protein is CSVEVTKETRYF. CDR3 DNA sequence: TGCAGCGTTGAAGTTACAAAAGAGACCCGGTACTTC. Based on the CDR3 plus reference TRBV29-1 and TRBJ2-5, the full variable domain is SAVISQKPSRDICQRGTSLTIQCQVDSQVTMMFWYRQQPGQSLTLIATANQGSEATYESGFVIDKFPISRPNLTFSTLTVSNMSPEDSSIYLCSVEVTKETRYFGPGTRLLVL.

The chain links TRBV20-1 to TRBJ1-6, with a possible D match to TRBD1 (5 bases). The germline V gene has CDR1 DFQATT and CDR2 SNEGSKA (reference sequence). The CDR3 spans 13 residues. Between the trimmed V and J ends, which lost 4 bases and 4 bases, there was a span of 8 bases. This CDR3 reads CSATGGYNSPLHF. Here the CDR3 DNA reads TGCAGTGCTACCGGGGGGTATAATTCACCCCTCCACTTT.

A few counts support this clonotype. Its ends do not fully match the called genes, so a read error is possible. The chain has TRBV29-1 and TRBJ2-4, with D uncertain. Germline V gene sequence: CDR1 SQVTM, CDR2 ANQGSEA. The CDR3 length is 11 residues. CDR3 loop: CSATTGPIQYF. The CDR3 bases are TGCAGCGCCACAACGGGTCCGATTCAGTATTTC.

In DNA form, the CDR3 reads TGCGCCAGCAGCTTGCCCCAACCAGGGGTCTTAGCCTACAATGAGCAGTACTTC. Translated: CASSLPQPGVLAYNEQYF. The V call is TRBV5-1, the J call TRBJ2-7, with D tentatively TRBD1 (6 bases). In germline, CDR1 is SGHRS, CDR2 YFSETQ. The CDR3 is 18 amino acids. V shed 1 base and J shed 7 bases, with 27 bases lying between them. Full variable domain (rest looked up from reference TRBV5-1 and TRBJ2-7): KAGVTQTPRYLIKTRGQQVTLSCSPISGHRSVSWYQQTPGQGLQFLFEYFSETQRNKGNFPGRFSGRQFSNSRSEMNVSTLELGDSALYLCASSLPQPGVLAYNEQYFGPGTRLTVT.

This chain connects TRBV24-1 to TRBJ1-5, with unresolved D. Germline V lookup: CDR1 KGHDR, CDR2 SFDVKD. V was pared by 1 base and J by 6 bases, with 9 bases between. The CDR3 is 14 residues long. The CDR3 region is CATSDFGFGQPQHF. The CDR3 DNA reads as TGTGCCACCAGTGATTTCGGTTTCGGTCAGCCCCAGCATTTT.

The gene calls are TRBV15 and TRBJ1-5; D is ambiguous. The germline CDR1 and CDR2 sequences are LNHNV and YYDKDF (reference sequence). This CDR3 is built from 16 residues. Trimming stripped 0 bases from V and 2 bases from J, with 11 bases between. CDR3 residues: CATSREGLFGNQPQHF. CDR3 nucleotide sequence: TGTGCCACCAGCAGAGAAGGACTATTTGGCAATCAGCCCCAGCATTTT.

The chain carries TRBV6-2 or TRBV6-3 and TRBJ2-4; D unresolved. The J call may be incorrect, as the DNA end agrees better with TRBJ2-7. There are 12 residues in the CDR3. The V gene's germline CDR1 is MNHEY and CDR2 SVGEGT. The CDR3 DNA reads as TGTGCCAGCAGGGTTGGGGTCTACGAGCAGTACTTC. Translated: CASRVGVYEQYF.

This clonotype came up once. The chain joins TRBV3-1 to TRBJ2-1, with TRBD2 as a possible D gene (6 bases). CDR3 length equals 14 residues. Germline lookup yields CDR1 LGHDT and CDR2 YNNKEL (reference sequence). Deletions cut 4 bases from V and 9 bases from J, with 16 bases between. CDR3 protein: CASSRPVGGSEQFF. CDR3 nucleotides: TGTGCCAGCAGCCGCCCCGTGGGAGGAAGTGAGCAGTTCTTC.